The TCR beta chain under discussion was sequenced for a study of blood T cell repertoires in COVID-19. Germline CDR1 is MNHEY and CDR2 is SVGAGI. The CDR3 consists of 14 residues. V gave up 2 bases and J gave up 6 bases; unmatched junction bases: 4. Some clones are missing from TCRdb's copy, which holds only in-frame ones; the method was immunoSEQ multiplex PCR. The profile shows approximately 130,000 clones, approximately 77% of them singletons. This clonotype was obtained from a man older than 75 with acute or convalescent COVID-19. The V and J genes are TRBV6-5 and TRBJ2-1; 7 nucleotides agree with TRBD1. The sample comprised peripheral blood. DNA of the CDR3: TGTGCCAGCAGTTACAGGGGGCGCAGCAATGAGCAGTTCTTC. Translating gives CASSYRGRSNEQFF.